These T cell receptor beta chains were read from a single sample in a study of T cells in Graves' hyperthyroidism and ophthalmopathy. MiXCR, run by TCRdb on the multiplex PCR reads, gives a single entry per CDR3 protein. The sample lists 250,000 or so distinct CDR3 sequences, about 16% occurring once. The sequenced material came from blood. The receptors originated from a woman aged 45-59 years with Graves' hyperthyroidism that later progressed to Graves' ophthalmopathy. The CDR3 runs from the conserved cysteine through the conserved F or W. D genes are given only for firm matches. Clone size, where shown, is once, few, many, or a class for clones that have expanded.

J,V,size,D,CDR3,DNA
TRBJ2-7,TRBV7-3,many,-,CASSLSGLQGYEQYF,TGTGCCAGCAGTTTGAGCGGTCTCCAGGGCTACGAGCAGTACTTC
TRBJ1-2,TRBV12-3/TRBV12-4,many,-,CASSDPGDGWIGYTF,TGTGCCAGCAGTGACCCAGGGGATGGATGGATAGGCTACACCTTC
TRBJ2-3,TRBV27,many,-,CASSLKGVGDTQYF,TGTGCCAGCAGTTTAAAGGGTGTGGGTGATACGCAGTATTTT
TRBJ2-1,TRBV7-9,many,-,CASSGGDRVYNEQFF,TGTGCCAGCAGCGGGGGGGACAGAGTCTACAATGAGCAGTTCTTC
TRBJ2-1,TRBV7-9,few,-,CASSLYGEQFF,TGTGCCAGCAGCTTATACGGTGAGCAGTTCTTC
TRBJ2-1,TRBV19,many,-,CASSNLGAGSYNEQFF,TGTGCCAGTAGTAACCTGGGCGCGGGCTCATACAATGAGCAGTTCTTC
TRBJ1-2,TRBV28,many,TRBD1,CASSRDRGGNYGYTF,TGTGCCAGCAGTAGAGACAGGGGCGGCAACTATGGCTACACCTTC
TRBJ2-1,TRBV19,few,-,CASSIPSFNEQFF,TGTGCCAGTAGTATACCTAGTTTTAATGAGCAGTTCTTC
TRBJ1-5,TRBV28,many,TRBD1,CASSFRTGGLSNQPQHF,TGTGCCAGCAGTTTTCGGACAGGGGGTCTTAGCAATCAGCCCCAGCATTTT
TRBJ1-6,TRBV11-1,-,-,CASSLAPGPSRTSYNSPLHF,TGTGCCAGCAGCTTAGCCCCCGGGCCTTCTCGTACCTCCTATAATTCACCCCTCCACTTT
TRBJ2-1,TRBV9,many,-,CASSVATSRNEQFF,TGTGCCAGCAGCGTAGCTACTAGCCGGAATGAGCAGTTCTTC
TRBJ1-5,TRBV5-1,-,-,CASSSGIRNQPQHF,TGCGCCAGCAGCTCCGGGATCCGCAATCAGCCCCAGCATTTT